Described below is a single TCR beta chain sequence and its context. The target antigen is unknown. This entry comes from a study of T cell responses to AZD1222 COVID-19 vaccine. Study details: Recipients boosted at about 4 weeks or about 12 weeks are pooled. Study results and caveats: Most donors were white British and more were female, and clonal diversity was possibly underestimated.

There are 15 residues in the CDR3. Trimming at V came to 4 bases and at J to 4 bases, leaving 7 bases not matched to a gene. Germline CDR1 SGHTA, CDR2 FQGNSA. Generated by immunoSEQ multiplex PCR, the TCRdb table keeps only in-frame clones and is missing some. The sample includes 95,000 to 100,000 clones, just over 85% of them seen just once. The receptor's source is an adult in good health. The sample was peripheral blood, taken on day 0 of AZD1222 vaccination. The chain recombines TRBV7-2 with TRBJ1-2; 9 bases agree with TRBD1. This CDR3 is CASSWPGTGSYGYTF. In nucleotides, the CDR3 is TGTGCCAGCAGCTGGCCCGGGACAGGGTCCTATGGCTACACCTTC.